This T cell receptor beta chain was recorded in a study of T cell repertoires in cytomegalovirus infection. As for the study in general: Indications came from public TCR beta signatures; they pointed to CMV infection and to a matching HLA type.

Via MiXCR, TCRdb re-called the reads, giving one row per CDR3 protein. The sample shows just over 450,000 distinct CDR3 sequences, approximately 42% of them seen only once. Germline lookup yields CDR1 LNHDA and CDR2 SQIVND (reference sequence). CDR3 length: 13 amino acids. V lost 1 base and J 8 bases, leaving 9 bases between the germline ends. The sample holds a few counts of this clonotype. Its target is unknown. This sequence originates from a human donor in good health (CMV status not recorded). Some clones in this sample may be carry-over from other donors' samples. Sequenced here: cultured PBMCs, sampled from culture after CMV antigen stimulation. The V and J genes are TRBV19 and TRBJ2-1; weak D call: TRBD2 (5 bases). The CDR3 is CASSIGLAYEQFF. CDR3 DNA sequence: TGTGCCAGTAGTATAGGGCTAGCCTATGAGCAGTTCTTC.